Listed below are T cell receptor beta chains from one sample, sequenced in a study of control samples from healthy donors and cancer patients. Profiled with immunoSEQ multiplex PCR; TCRdb holds only in-frame clones, not every one. This sample has 130,000 to 150,000 clones, with approximately 94% found just once. Sequencing input: blood. The source is a man aged 18 to 30 in good health. The CDR3 runs from the conserved cysteine through the conserved F or W. A D gene is named only where the DNA matches it firmly. A row's size may be missing; if present it is once, few, many or a size class.

NA	TRBJ2-1	TRBV6-6	NA	TGTGCCAGCAGTAATCGACCGTCCCCGAGGGATGAGCAGTTCTTC	CASSNRPSPRDEQFF
NA	TRBJ2-7	TRBV3-1/TRBV3-2	NA	TGTGCCAGCGCCGCGGGTGCCGTGGACGAGCAGTACTTC	CASAAGAVDEQYF
NA	TRBJ1-4	TRBV28	NA	TGTGCCAGCAGTTTCGGGGACCCCCTTGCAACTAATGAAAAACTGTTTTTT	CASSFGDPLATNEKLFF
TRBD1	TRBJ1-2	TRBV27	NA	TGTGCCAACAGTTTATCAGGGGACAGGGTGCGTGGCTACACCTTC	CANSLSGDRVRGYTF
TRBD2	TRBJ2-7	TRBV10-2	NA	TGCGCCAGCAGTGCTACTAGCGGGGGTTACGAGCAGTACTTC	CASSATSGGYEQYF
TRBD2	TRBJ2-1	TRBV19	NA	TGTGCCAGTAGCTTTAGCGGGAGAAGAGGCAATGAGCAGTTCTTC	CASSFSGRRGNEQFF
NA	TRBJ1-1	TRBV15	NA	TGTGCCACCAGCAGAGCCAACGGTGGGGAAGCTTTCTTT	CATSRANGGEAFF
NA	TRBJ1-2	TRBV7-2	NA	TGTGCCAGCAGCCCAGACATGAACTATGGCTACACCTTC	CASSPDMNYGYTF
TRBD2	TRBJ2-3	TRBV4-1	NA	TGCGCCAGCAGCCAAGAACCCTCCGGACTAGCGGGGGGGCGTATCGCAGATACGCAGTATTTT	CASSQEPSGLAGGRIADTQYF
TRBD1	TRBJ2-3	TRBV19	NA	TGTGCCAGTAGTGCCCTACAGGGGAGCACAGATACGCAGTATTTT	CASSALQGSTDTQYF
NA	TRBJ1-3	TRBV29-1	NA	TGCAGCGCCACAGCAGTTGGGGCGTCAGGAAACACCATATATTTT	CSATAVGASGNTIYF
NA	TRBJ1-4	TRBV28	NA	TGTGCCAGCAGTTTCCTCACCGTCGGTGAAAAACTGTTTTTT	CASSFLTVGEKLFF
NA	TRBJ2-5	TRBV5-5	NA	TGTGCCAGCAGCTGGCAGACGGACCTGGGGGAGACCCAGTACTTC	CASSWQTDLGETQYF
NA	TRBJ2-7	TRBV7-8	NA	TGTGCCAGCAGCCCCCGAGGAGGGAAACAGCAGTACTTC	CASSPRGGKQQYF
NA	TRBJ1-6	TRBV7-9	NA	TGTGCCAGCAGCCTCGGAAATTCACCCCTCCACTTT	CASSLGNSPLHF
NA	TRBJ1-5	TRBV6-2/TRBV6-3	NA	TGTGCCAGCAGTTTTTCGGGGAATCAGCCCCAGCATTTT	CASSFSGNQPQHF
TRBD1	TRBJ1-6	TRBV27	NA	TGTGCCAGCAGCCCAACCGGGACAGGCAGTCGACCCCTCCACTTT	CASSPTGTGSRPLHF
NA	TRBJ1-1	TRBV6-2/TRBV6-3	NA	TGTGCCAGCAGTCCGCAAACAGAAGCTTTCTTT	CASSPQTEAFF
NA	TRBJ2-5	TRBV18	NA	TGTGCCAGCCTTCCCGGGAGAGGGGGCCGGGAGACCCAGTACTTC	CASLPGRGGRETQYF
NA	TRBJ1-1	TRBV12-3/TRBV12-4	NA	TGTGCCAGCATCAAGGGGCTGGGAACTTTCTTT	CASIKGLGTFF
NA	TRBJ2-1	TRBV7-8	NA	TGTGCCAGCACATTGATGGGATCAATAAACAATGAGCAGTTCTTC	CASTLMGSINNEQFF
TRBD2	TRBJ2-1	TRBV3-1/TRBV3-2	NA	TGTGCCAGCAGCCAAGTGACTAGCGGGAGCCCCGGGGAGCAGTTCTTC	CASSQVTSGSPGEQFF
NA	TRBJ1-2	TRBV18	NA	TGTGCCAGCTCACCGGGACTGGACTCCTATGGCTACACCTTC	CASSPGLDSYGYTF
NA	TRBJ1-1	TRBV2	NA	TGTGCCAGTCGGGACGGCCGGTCTCTGGGTACTGAAGCTTTCTTT	CASRDGRSLGTEAFF
NA	TRBJ2-7	TRBV19	NA	TGTGCCAGTAGTATGGGGGCTAGCGAATACTACGAGCAGTACTTC	CASSMGASEYYEQYF
NA	TRBJ2-7	TRBV12-3/TRBV12-4	NA	TGTGCCAGCAGTCCCCTAGCCTACGAGCAGTACTTC	CASSPLAYEQYF
NA	TRBJ2-1	TRBV29-1	NA	TGCAGCGAGCAGGACAGTTTAAACAGTGAGCAGTTCTTC	CSEQDSLNSEQFF
NA	TRBJ2-1	TRBV29-1	once	TGCAGCGTTGATGGTAGCCCGGGTATCGAGCAGTTCTTC	CSVDGSPGIEQFF
NA	TRBJ2-3	TRBV11-2	NA	TGTGCCAGCAGCCGGGGGGCGGTGTCCTTGGGTGCAGATACGCAGTATTTT	CASSRGAVSLGADTQYF
NA	TRBJ2-5	TRBV30	NA	TGTGCCTGGAGTGTTTTACTGAGTCAAGAGACCCAGTACTTC	CAWSVLLSQETQYF
NA	TRBJ1-2	TRBV4-3	NA	TGCGCCAGCAGCCAAGACAGGGACTATGGCTACACCTTC	CASSQDRDYGYTF
NA	TRBJ1-1	TRBV19	NA	TGTGCCAGTAGCATTGACGCCGGGCATTCGCGGACTGAAGCTTTCTTT	CASSIDAGHSRTEAFF
NA	TRBJ2-7	TRBV6-6	few	TGTGCCAGCAGTTACTCGACATTAAACTTGAACGAGCAGTACTTC	CASSYSTLNLNEQYF
NA	TRBJ1-1	TRBV5-6	NA	TGTGCCAGCAGCTTTGGGGGCGCTGAAGCTTTCTTT	CASSFGGAEAFF
TRBD1	TRBJ2-7	TRBV28	NA	TGTGCCAGCAGTTTCCCATCCTCGACAGGGGGCGCGTACGAGCAGTACTTC	CASSFPSSTGGAYEQYF
TRBD1	TRBJ1-1	TRBV6-2/TRBV6-3	NA	TGTGCCAGCAGCCGCCCCCCAGGGGGACAGCGAGAAGCTTTCTTT	CASSRPPGGQREAFF
TRBD2	TRBJ2-1	TRBV29-1	NA	TGCAGCGTTGATAAGCGGGGGGGGAGCGATGAGCAGTTCTTC	CSVDKRGGSDEQFF
TRBD1	TRBJ1-5	TRBV29-1	NA	TGCAGCGTGGGGGACAGAAATAGCAATCAGCCCCAGCATTTT	CSVGDRNSNQPQHF
NA	TRBJ2-1	TRBV7-7	NA	TGTGCTAGCATCTCCAATCTCGCCCGAAACAATGAGCAGTTCTTC	CASISNLARNNEQFF
NA	TRBJ1-5	TRBV20-1	NA	TGCAGTGCTAGTCCGCCTTTCAATCAGCCCCAGCATTTT	CSASPPFNQPQHF
NA	TRBJ1-4	TRBV13	NA	TGTGCCAGCAGCTCCGGGACCCACCCAAATGAAAAACTGTTTTTT	CASSSGTHPNEKLFF
TRBD2	TRBJ2-6	TRBV7-9	NA	TGTGCCAGCAGCATTCCGGGGGGACTAGGCCGCTTGGGGGCCAACGTCCTGACTTTC	CASSIPGGLGRLGANVLTF
NA	TRBJ1-2	TRBV5-4	NA	TGTGCCAGCAGCTTGGGACCGAGATACGGCTACACCTTC	CASSLGPRYGYTF
NA	TRBJ1-1	TRBV28	NA	TGTGCCAGCAGCGAACCTCCGGGACGGTTGAACACTGAAGCTTTCTTT	CASSEPPGRLNTEAFF
NA	TRBJ1-3	TRBV3-1/TRBV3-2	NA	TGTGCCAGCAGTCTTGGACGGTCCGGAAACACCATATATTTT	CASSLGRSGNTIYF
NA	TRBJ1-6	TRBV30	NA	TGTGCCTGGATCAAAGGGGGGCTTTACCCCCTCCACTTT	CAWIKGGLYPLHF
NA	TRBJ1-2	TRBV19	NA	TGTGCCAGTAGTATAGATCCCGGGAGGACCGCGGAAGGCTACACCTTC	CASSIDPGRTAEGYTF
NA	TRBJ2-3	TRBV28	NA	TGTGCCAGCAGTTCATCAGGGTTTTCCCCCACAGATACGCAGTATTTT	CASSSSGFSPTDTQYF
NA	TRBJ2-2	TRBV7-8	NA	TGTGCCAGCAGCTTAAGCGAGGGGGTGGGCCCACCTATGAACACCGGGGAGCTGTTTTTT	CASSLSEGVGPPMNTGELFF
TRBD2	TRBJ2-1	TRBV5-4	NA	TGTGCCAGCAGGATGCCCGGGACTAGCGGCAACAATGAGCAGTTCTTC	CASRMPGTSGNNEQFF
NA	TRBJ1-6	TRBV2	NA	TGTGCCAGCAGTTTCGACAGGAGTAATTCACCCCTCCACTTT	CASSFDRSNSPLHF
NA	TRBJ1-1	TRBV4-3	NA	TGCGCCAGCAGCCTCAACGCCCTCGGAGGAGCTTTCTTT	CASSLNALGGAFF
NA	TRBJ1-2	TRBV15	NA	TGTGCCACCAGCAGAGATCCCAACAGGGTCCGAGGCTACACCTTC	CATSRDPNRVRGYTF